This T cell receptor (beta chain) derives from a study of blood T cell repertoires in COVID-19. Study overall: Sites across the United States, Italy and Spain contributed samples from acute and convalescent COVID-19. The cDNA or gDNA used as material had been derived from T cells, B-cell-depleted T cells, or PBMCs.

Per the authors' pipeline: Cell counts per sample came from amplifying reference gene primers. Here immunoSEQ multiplex PCR was the method, and the copy in TCRdb shows in-frame clones only, minus some. For V, J and clone size, that table is used; D and trimming come from the DNA. The sample lists about 74,000 clones, approximately 80% occurring once. Trimming shortened V by 5 bases and J by 8 bases, and 10 bases separated the two germline ends. CDR1 is LNHDA, CDR2 SQIVND, per germline (reference sequence). The CDR3 consists of 12 residues. This clone was counted a few times. This TCR was sampled from a human donor in a cohort sampled during active COVID-19. Material: peripheral blood. The chain carries TRBV19 and TRBJ2-1; D perhaps matches TRBD2 (6 bases). CDR3 residues: CASSELADEQFF. The CDR3 nucleotides are TGTGCCAGTAGTGAACTAGCTGATGAGCAGTTCTTC.